A selection of T cell receptor beta chains follows, all from one sample in a study of blood T cell repertoires in COVID-19. Repertoires were generated with immunoSEQ multiplex PCR, while TCRdb's copy carries only in-frame clones and drops some. In the table there are about 180,000 clones, 80% to 90% of which are singletons. The specimen was peripheral blood. Source of these receptors: a woman of 80 years or more with COVID-19, enrolled during active disease. The CDR3 runs from the conserved cysteine through the conserved F or W.

v_gene: TRBV29-1
j_gene: TRBJ2-7
CDR3aa: CSVKTSGYAYEQYF

v_gene: TRBV7-9
j_gene: TRBJ1-2
CDR3aa: CASSFIQGVPYGYTF

v_gene: TRBV5-3
j_gene: TRBJ1-3
CDR3aa: CARIRGSSSGNTIYF

v_gene: TRBV24-1
j_gene: TRBJ1-2
CDR3aa: CATSEPDTSYGYTF

v_gene: TRBV3-1/TRBV3-2
j_gene: TRBJ2-7
CDR3aa: CASSRRPQGTYEQYF

v_gene: TRBV7-6
j_gene: TRBJ2-2
CDR3aa: CASSPQPPQAVANTGELFF

v_gene: TRBV9
j_gene: TRBJ1-2
CDR3aa: CASSETETRYTF

v_gene: TRBV7-2
j_gene: TRBJ1-3
CDR3aa: CASSRGNTIYF

v_gene: TRBV19
j_gene: TRBJ2-1
CDR3aa: CASSSPGTMNDNEQFF

v_gene: TRBV7-9
j_gene: TRBJ2-5
CDR3aa: CASTPRVAGGLETQYF

v_gene: TRBV7-9
j_gene: TRBJ2-7
CDR3aa: CASSLEAGVEQYF

v_gene: TRBV7-2
j_gene: TRBJ2-3
CDR3aa: CASSLGFGKDTQYF

v_gene: TRBV27
j_gene: TRBJ2-7
CDR3aa: CASSPGQGVYEQYF

v_gene: TRBV30
j_gene: TRBJ2-1
CDR3aa: CAWRGQGANEQFF

v_gene: TRBV4-3
j_gene: TRBJ2-3
CDR3aa: CASSQGLGGGRGDTQYF